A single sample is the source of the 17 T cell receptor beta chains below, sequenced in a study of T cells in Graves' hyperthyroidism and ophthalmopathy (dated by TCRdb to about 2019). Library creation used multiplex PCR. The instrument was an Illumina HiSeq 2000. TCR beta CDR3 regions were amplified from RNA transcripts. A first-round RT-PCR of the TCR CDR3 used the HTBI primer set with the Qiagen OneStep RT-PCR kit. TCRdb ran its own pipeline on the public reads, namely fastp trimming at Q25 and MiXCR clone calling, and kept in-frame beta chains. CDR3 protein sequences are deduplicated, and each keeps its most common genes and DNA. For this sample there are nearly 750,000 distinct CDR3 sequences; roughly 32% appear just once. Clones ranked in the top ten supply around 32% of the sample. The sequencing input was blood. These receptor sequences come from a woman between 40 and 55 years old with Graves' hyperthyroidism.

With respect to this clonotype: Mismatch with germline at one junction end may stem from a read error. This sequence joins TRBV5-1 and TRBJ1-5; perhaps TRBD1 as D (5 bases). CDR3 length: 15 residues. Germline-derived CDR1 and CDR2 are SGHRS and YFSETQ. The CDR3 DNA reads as TGTGCCAGCAGCTTCTATGGGGCTCCAGATCAGCCCCAGCATTTT. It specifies CASSFYGAPDQPQHF.

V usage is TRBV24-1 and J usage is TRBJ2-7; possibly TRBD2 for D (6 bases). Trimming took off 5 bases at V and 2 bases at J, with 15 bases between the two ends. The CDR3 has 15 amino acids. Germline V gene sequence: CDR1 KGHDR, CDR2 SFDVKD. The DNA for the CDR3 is TGTGCCACCAGTGCTCCGGGACTCCTTACCTACGAGCAGTACTTC. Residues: CATSAPGLLTYEQYF.

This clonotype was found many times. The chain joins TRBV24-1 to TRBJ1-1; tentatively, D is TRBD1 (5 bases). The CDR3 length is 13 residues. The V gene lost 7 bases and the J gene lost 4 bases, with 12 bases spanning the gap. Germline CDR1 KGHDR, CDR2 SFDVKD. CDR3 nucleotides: TGTGCCACCAGGGGCAGGGAAGGCACTGAAGCTTTCTTT. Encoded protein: CATRGREGTEAFF.

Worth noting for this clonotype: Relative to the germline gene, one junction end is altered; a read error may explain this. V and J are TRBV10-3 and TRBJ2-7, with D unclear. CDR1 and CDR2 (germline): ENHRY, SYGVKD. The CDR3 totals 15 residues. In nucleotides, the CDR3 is TGTGCCAGCAGTTACACAACTGGAATACGGCGCGAGCAGTACTTC. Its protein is CASSYTTGIRREQYF.

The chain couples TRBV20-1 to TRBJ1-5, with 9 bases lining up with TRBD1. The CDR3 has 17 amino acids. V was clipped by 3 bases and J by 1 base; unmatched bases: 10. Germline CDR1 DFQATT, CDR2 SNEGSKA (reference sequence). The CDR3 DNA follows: TGCAGTGCTAGTGCCGCACAGGGGGCGCCGAGCAATCAGCCCCAGCATTTT. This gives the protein CSASAAQGAPSNQPQHF.

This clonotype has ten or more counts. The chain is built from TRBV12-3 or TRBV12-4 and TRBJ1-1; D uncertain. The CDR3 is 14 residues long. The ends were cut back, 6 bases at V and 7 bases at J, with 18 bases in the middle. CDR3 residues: CASSRSEKGLEAFF. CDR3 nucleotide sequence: TGTGCCAGCAGCCGTAGCGAGAAAGGGCTTGAAGCTTTCTTT.

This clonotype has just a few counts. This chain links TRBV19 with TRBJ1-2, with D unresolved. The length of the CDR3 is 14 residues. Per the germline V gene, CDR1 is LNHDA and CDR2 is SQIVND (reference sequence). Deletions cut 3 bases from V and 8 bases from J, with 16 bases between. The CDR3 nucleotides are TGTGCCAGTAGTATTCAAAGACACGGGTTGGGCTACACCTTC. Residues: CASSIQRHGLGYTF.

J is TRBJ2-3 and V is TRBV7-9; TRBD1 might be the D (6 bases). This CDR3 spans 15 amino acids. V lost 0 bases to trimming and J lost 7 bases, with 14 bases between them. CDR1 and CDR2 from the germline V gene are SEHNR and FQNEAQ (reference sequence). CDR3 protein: CASSLAGQGWNTQYF. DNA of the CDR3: TGTGCCAGCAGCTTAGCGGGGCAGGGGTGGAATACGCAGTATTTT.

CDR3 nucleotides: TGCGCCAGCAGCGGGGGGGACAGGGTCTCCTACGAGCAGTACTTC. Residues: CASSGGDRVSYEQYF. This sequence joins TRBV5-1 and TRBJ2-7; 9 bases are a match to TRBD1. The CDR3 sequence is 15 residues long. The germline V gene has CDR1 SGHRS and CDR2 YFSETQ. V dropped 4 bases and J dropped 0; count of bases not matched to a gene: 5.

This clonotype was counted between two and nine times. CDR3 nucleotides: TGTGCCAGCAGAGCTGGACAGGGGCGGTCTGAAGCTTTCTTT. Translation gives CASRAGQGRSEAFF. The chain joins TRBV9 to TRBJ1-1; 9 positions match TRBD1. The V segment lost 5 bases and the J segment 6 bases; nucleotides outside the gene matches: 8. The CDR3 totals 14 residues. Germline V lookup: CDR1 SGDLS, CDR2 YYNGEE.

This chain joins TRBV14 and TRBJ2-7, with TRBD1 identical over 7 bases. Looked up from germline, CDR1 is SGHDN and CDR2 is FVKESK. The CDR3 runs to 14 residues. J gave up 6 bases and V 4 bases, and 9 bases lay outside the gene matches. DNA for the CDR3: TGTGCCAGCAGCCGACGAGGGGGCCCCAGCGAGCAGTACTTC. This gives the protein CASSRRGGPSEQYF.

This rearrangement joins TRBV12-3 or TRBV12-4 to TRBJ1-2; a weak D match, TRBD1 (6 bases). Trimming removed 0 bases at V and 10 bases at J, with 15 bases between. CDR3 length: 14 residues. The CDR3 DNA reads TGTGCCAGCAGTTTAGCAAGACAGGTGTCCGACTACACCTTC. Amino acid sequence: CASSLARQVSDYTF.

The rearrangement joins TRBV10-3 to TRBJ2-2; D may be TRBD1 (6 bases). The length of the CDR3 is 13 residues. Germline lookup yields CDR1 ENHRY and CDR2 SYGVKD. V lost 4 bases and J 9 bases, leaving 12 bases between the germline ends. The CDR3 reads CAISGQERWELFF. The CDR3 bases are TGTGCCATCAGTGGACAGGAGCGGTGGGAGCTGTTTTTT.

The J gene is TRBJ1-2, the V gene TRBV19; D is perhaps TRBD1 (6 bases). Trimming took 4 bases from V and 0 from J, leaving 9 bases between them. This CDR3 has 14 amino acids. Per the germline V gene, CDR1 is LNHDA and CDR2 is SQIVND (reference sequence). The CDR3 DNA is TGTGCCAGTAGTACCCGACAGGCTAACTATGGCTACACCTTC. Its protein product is CASSTRQANYGYTF. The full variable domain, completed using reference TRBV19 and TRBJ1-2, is DGGITQSPKYLFRKEGQNVTLSCEQNLNHDAMYWYRQDPGQGLRLIYYSQIVNDFQKGDIAEGYSVSREKKESFPLTVTSAQKNPTAFYLCASSTRQANYGYTFGSGTRLTVV.

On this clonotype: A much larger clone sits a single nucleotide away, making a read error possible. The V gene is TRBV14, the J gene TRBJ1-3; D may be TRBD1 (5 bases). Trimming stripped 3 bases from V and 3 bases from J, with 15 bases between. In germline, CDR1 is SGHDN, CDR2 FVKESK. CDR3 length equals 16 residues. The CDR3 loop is CASSQHGRGDGNTIYF. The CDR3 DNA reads TGTGCCAGCAGCCAGCATGGGAGGGGAGATGGAAACACCATATATTTT.

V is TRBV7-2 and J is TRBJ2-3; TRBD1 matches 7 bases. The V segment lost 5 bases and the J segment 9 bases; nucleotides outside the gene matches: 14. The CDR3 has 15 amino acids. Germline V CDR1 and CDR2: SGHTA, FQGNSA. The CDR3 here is CASSLQSISQGTQYF. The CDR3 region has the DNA TGTGCCAGCAGCCTCCAATCGATCTCACAGGGGACGCAGTATTTT.

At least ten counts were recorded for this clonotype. The CDR3 DNA follows: TGTGCCAGCAGCTTCATAGCGGGAACCTACGAGCAGTACTTC. As protein: CASSFIAGTYEQYF. The chain combines TRBV7-2 with TRBJ2-7, with 8 bases identical to TRBD2. V trimming: 3 bases; J trimming: 2 bases; junction bases outside the gene matches: 3. The germline V gene encodes CDR1 SGHTA and CDR2 FQGNSA. The CDR3 runs to 14 residues.